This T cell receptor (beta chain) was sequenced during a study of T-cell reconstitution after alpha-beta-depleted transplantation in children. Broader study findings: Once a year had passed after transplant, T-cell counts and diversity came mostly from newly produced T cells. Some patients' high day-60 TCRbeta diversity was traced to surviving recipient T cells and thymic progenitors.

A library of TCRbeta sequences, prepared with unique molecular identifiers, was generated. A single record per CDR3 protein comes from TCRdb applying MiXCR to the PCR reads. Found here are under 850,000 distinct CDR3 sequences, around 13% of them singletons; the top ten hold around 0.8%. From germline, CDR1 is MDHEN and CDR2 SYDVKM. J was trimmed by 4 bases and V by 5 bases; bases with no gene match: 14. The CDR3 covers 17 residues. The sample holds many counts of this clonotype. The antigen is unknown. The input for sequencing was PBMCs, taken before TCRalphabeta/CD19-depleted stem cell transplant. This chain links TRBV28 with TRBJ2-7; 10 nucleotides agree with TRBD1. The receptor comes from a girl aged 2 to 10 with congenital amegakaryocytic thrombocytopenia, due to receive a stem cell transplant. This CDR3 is CASSTGTGVGPLYEQYF. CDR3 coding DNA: TGTGCCAGCAGTACCGGGACAGGGGTGGGCCCTCTTTACGAGCAGTACTTC.